The sequence of this T cell receptor beta chain was determined in a study of beta chain features in type 1 diabetes. Sequenced material consisted of expressed TCRB transcripts (all of the isolated RNA was reverse transcribed). Sequencing used immunoSEQ multiplex PCR; TCRdb keeps in-frame clones, though not all of them. This repertoire shows a few hundred thousand clones, over 9% found once; its top ten account for 0.55% to 0.75%. This clone was found a few times. Its specificity is not known. Regarding the study as a whole: Type 1 diabetes patients had TCRB CDR3s that were shorter (moderately but significantly so) in all four CD4+ subsets.

The germline V gene has CDR1 ENHRY and CDR2 SYGVKD. Trimming removed 10 bases from V and 0 bases from J, with 18 bases in between. The CDR3 is 15 amino acids. This chain uses TRBV10-3 with TRBJ1-1, with D perhaps TRBD1 (6 bases). The specimen was central memory CD4+ T cells from blood. This clonotype was sampled from a man aged 25-45 years with type 1 diabetes. The CDR3 spells CASRPRTDMNTEAFF. CDR3 DNA: TGTGCCAGCAGACCCCGGACAGACATGAACACTGAAGCTTTCTTT.